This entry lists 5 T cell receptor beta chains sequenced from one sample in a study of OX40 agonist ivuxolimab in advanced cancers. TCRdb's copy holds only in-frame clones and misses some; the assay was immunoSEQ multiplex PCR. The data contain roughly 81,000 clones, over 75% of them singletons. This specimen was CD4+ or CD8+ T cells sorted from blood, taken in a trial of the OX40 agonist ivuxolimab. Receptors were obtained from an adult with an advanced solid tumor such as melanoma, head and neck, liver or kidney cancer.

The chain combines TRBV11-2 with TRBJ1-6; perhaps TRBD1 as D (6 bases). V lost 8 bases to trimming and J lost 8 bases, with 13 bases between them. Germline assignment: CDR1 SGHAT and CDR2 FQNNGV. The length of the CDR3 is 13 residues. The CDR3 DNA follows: TGTGCCAGCGGGGGGCGCGGACATTCACCCCTCCACTTT. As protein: CASGGRGHSPLHF.

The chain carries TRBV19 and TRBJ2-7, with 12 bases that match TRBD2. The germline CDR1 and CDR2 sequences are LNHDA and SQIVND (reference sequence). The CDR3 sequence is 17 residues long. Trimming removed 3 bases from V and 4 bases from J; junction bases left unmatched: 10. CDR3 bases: TGTGCCAGTAGTATCCTAGCGGGAGGGCCTATGGGTTACGAGCAGTACTTC. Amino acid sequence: CASSILAGGPMGYEQYF.

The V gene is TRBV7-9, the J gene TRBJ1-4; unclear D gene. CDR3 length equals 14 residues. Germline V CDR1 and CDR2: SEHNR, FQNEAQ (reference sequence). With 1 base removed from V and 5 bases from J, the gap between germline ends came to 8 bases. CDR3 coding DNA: TGTGCCAGCAGCTTAGAGGTGGGGAATGAAAAACTGTTTTTT. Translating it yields CASSLEVGNEKLFF.

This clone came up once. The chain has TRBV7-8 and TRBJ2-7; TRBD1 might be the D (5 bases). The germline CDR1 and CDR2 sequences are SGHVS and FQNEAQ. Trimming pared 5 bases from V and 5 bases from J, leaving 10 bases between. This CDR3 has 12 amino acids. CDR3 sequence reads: CASSGRVHEQYF. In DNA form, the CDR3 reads TGTGCCAGCAGCGGCAGGGTTCACGAGCAGTACTTC.

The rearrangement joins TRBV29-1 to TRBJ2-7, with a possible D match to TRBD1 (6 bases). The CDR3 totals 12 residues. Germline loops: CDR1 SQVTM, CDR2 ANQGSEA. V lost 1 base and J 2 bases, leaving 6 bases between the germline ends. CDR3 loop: CSVEGTAYEQYF. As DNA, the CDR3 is TGCAGCGTTGAAGGGACAGCCTACGAGCAGTACTTC.